Below, one T cell receptor beta chain is given with its context. Its antigen is undetermined. This specimen belongs to a study of T cells in Graves' hyperthyroidism and ophthalmopathy. Study-level results: Blood samples included most of the expanded thyroid clonotypes exceeding 0.001. Model output signaled ophthalmopathy a median around 5.9 months ahead of onset.

V lost 7 bases to trimming and J lost 4 bases; unmatched junction nucleotides: 6. Germline V gene sequence: CDR1 SQVTM, CDR2 ANQGSEA. This CDR3 is built from 13 residues. Amplification targeted TCR beta CDR3 regions from RNA transcripts. In the first-round RT-PCR of the TCR CDR3, the HTBI primer set was used. TCRdb recomputed calls from the multiplex PCR reads with MiXCR, one row per CDR3 protein. The data hold 450,000 to 700,000 distinct CDR3 sequences, with 46% observed a single time. This chain uses TRBV29-1 with TRBJ2-3; 9 nucleotides line up with TRBD1. The clonotype was recovered from an adult woman with Graves' disease, either hyperthyroidism or ophthalmopathy (not recorded which). The sample was peripheral blood or thyroid tissue (not recorded which). CDR3 DNA sequence: TGCAGCGCCCCGACAGGGGGTCCAGATACGCAGTATTTT. It encodes CSAPTGGPDTQYF.